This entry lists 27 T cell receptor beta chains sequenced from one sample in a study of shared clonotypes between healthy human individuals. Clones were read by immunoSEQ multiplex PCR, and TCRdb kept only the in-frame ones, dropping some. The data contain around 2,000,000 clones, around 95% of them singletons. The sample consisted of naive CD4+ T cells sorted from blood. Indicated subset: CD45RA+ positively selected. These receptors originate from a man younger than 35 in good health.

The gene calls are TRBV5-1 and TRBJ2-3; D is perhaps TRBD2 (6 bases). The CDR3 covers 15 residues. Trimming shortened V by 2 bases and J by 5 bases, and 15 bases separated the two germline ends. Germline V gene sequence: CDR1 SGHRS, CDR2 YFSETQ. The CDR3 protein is CASSFKTSFQDTQYF. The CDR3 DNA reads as TGCGCCAGCAGCTTCAAGACTAGTTTTCAAGATACGCAGTATTTT.

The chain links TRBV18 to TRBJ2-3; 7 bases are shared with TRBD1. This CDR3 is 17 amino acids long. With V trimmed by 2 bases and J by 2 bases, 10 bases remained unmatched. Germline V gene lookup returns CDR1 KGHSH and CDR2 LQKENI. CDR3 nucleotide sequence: TGTGCCAGCTCACCAGTTGGCAGGGGGAAGGCCACAGATACGCAGTATTTT. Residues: CASSPVGRGKATDTQYF.

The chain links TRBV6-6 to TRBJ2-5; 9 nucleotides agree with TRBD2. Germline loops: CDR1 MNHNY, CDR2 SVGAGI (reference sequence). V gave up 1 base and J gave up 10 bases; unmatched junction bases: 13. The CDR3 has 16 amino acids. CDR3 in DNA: TGTGCCAGCAGTTACTTTATGGTAGCGGGAGATCGTAGCCAGTACTTC. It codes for CASSYFMVAGDRSQYF.

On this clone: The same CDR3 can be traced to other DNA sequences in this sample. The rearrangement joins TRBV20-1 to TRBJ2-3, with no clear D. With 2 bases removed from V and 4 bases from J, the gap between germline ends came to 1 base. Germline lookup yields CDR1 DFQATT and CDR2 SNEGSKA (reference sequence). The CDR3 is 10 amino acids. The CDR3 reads CSARSDTQYF. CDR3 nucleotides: TGCAGTGCTAGATCAGATACGCAGTATTTT.

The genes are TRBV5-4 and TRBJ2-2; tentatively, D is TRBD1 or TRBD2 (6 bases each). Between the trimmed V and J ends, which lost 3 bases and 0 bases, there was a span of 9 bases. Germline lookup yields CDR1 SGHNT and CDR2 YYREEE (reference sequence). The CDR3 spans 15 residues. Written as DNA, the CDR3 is TGTGCCAGCAGCTCTGGGGGGCCGAACACCGGGGAGCTGTTTTTT. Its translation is CASSSGGPNTGELFF.

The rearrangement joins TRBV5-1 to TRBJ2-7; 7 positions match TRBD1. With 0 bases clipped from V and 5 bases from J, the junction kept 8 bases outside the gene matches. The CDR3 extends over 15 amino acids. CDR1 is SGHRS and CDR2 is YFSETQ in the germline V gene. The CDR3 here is CASSLAAGGPDEQYF. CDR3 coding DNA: TGCGCCAGCAGCTTGGCCGCAGGGGGTCCCGACGAGCAGTACTTC.

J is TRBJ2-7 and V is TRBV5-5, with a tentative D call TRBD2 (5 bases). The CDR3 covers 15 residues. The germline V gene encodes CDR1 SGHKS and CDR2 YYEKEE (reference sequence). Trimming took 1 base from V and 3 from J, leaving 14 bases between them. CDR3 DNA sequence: TGTGCCAGCAGCTTGTTTGGAGGTTTAGGCTACGAGCAGTACTTC. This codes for CASSLFGGLGYEQYF.

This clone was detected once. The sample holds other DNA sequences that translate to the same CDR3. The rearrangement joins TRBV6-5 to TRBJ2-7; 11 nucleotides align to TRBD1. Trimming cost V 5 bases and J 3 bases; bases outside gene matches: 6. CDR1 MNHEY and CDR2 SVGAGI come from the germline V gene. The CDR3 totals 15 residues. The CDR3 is CASSRTGTGGYEQYF. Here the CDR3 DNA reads TGTGCCAGCAGTCGAACCGGGACAGGGGGCTACGAGCAGTACTTC.

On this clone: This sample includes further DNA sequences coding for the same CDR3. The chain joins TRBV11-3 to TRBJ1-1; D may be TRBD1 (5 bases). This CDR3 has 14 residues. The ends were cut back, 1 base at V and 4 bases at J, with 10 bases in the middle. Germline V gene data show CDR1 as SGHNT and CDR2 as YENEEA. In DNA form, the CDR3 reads TGTGCCAGCAGCTTAGGCAGGGCGAGCACTGAAGCTTTCTTT. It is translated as CASSLGRASTEAFF.

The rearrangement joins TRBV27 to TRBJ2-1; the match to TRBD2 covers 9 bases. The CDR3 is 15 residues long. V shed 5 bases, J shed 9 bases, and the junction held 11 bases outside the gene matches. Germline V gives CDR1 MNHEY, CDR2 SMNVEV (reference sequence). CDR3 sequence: CASSIQAGGRGEQFF. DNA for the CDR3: TGTGCCAGCAGTATCCAGGCGGGGGGGCGTGGTGAGCAGTTCTTC.

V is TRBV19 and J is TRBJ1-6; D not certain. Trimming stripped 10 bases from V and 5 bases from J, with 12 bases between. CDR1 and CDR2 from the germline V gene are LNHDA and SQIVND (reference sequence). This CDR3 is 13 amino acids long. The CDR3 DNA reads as TGTGCCACCTCTGGACGGAATAATTCACCCCTCCACTTT. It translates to CATSGRNNSPLHF. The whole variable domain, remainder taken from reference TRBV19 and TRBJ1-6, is DGGITQSPKYLFRKEGQNVTLSCEQNLNHDAMYWYRQDPGQGLRLIYYSQIVNDFQKGDIAEGYSVSREKKESFPLTVTSAQKNPTAFYLCATSGRNNSPLHFGNGTRLTVT.

CDR3 coding DNA: TGTGCCAGCAGTAATCGGGCAGGGGAAGAAAAACTGTTTTTT. It encodes CASSNRAGEEKLFF. The rearrangement uses TRBV6-1 and TRBJ1-4; a weak D match, TRBD1 (6 bases). V lost 5 bases, J lost 8 bases, and 15 bases lay in between. CDR3 length equals 14 residues. Germline V gene data show CDR1 as MNHNS and CDR2 as SASEGT.

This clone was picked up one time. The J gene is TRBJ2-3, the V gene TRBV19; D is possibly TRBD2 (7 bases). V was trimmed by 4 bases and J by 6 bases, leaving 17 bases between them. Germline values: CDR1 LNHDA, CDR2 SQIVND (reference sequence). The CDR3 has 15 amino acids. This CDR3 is CASSSGGLTWDTQYF. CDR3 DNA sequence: TGTGCCAGTAGTAGCGGGGGCCTTACGTGGGATACGCAGTATTTT. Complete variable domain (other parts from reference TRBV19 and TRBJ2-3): DGGITQSPKYLFRKEGQNVTLSCEQNLNHDAMYWYRQDPGQGLRLIYYSQIVNDFQKGDIAEGYSVSREKKESFPLTVTSAQKNPTAFYLCASSSGGLTWDTQYFGPGTRLTVL.

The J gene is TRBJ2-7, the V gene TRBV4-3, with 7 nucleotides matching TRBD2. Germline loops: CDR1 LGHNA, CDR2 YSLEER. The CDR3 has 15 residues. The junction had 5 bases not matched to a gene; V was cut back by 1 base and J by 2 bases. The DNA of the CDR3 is TGCGCCAGCAGCCAAGTTAGGGGAGGGCCCTACGAGCAGTACTTC. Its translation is CASSQVRGGPYEQYF.

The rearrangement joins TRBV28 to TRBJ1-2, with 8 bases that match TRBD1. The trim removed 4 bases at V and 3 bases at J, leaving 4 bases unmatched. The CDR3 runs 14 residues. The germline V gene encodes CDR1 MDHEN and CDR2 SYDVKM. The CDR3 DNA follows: TGTGCCAGCAGTTACCCGGGACAGGACTATGGCTACACCTTC. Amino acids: CASSYPGQDYGYTF.

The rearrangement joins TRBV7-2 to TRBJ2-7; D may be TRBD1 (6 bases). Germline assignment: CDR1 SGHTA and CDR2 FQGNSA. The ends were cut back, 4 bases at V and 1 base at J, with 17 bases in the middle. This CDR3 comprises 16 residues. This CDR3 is CASSYFTGWGSYEQYF. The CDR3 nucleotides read TGTGCCAGCAGCTACTTTACAGGGTGGGGGTCCTACGAGCAGTACTTC.

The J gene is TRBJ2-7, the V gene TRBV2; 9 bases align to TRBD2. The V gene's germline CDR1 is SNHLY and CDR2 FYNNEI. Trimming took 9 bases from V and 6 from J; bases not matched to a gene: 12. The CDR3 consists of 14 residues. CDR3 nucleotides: TGTGCCAGTCTACCGCCAGGACTAGCGAGCGAGCAGTACTTC. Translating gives CASLPPGLASEQYF. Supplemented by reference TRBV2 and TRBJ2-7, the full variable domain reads EPEVTQTPSHQVTQMGQEVILRCVPISNHLYFYWYRQILGQKVEFLVSFYNNEISEKSEIFDDQFSVERPDGSNFTLKIRSTKLEDSAMYFCASLPPGLASEQYFGPGTRLTVT.

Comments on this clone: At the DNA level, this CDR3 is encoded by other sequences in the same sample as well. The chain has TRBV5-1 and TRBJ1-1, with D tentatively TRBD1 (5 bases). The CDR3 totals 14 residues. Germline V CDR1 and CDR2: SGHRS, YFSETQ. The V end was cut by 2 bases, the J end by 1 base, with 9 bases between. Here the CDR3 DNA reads TGCGCCAGCAGCTTAGGAGACAGGAACACTGAAGCTTTCTTT. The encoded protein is CASSLGDRNTEAFF.

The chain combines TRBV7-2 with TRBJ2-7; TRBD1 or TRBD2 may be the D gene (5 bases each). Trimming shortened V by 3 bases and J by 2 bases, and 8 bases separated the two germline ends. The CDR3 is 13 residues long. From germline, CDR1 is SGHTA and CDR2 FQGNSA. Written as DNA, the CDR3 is TGTGCCAGCAGCTTCACGGGGCCCTACGAGCAGTACTTC. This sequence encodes CASSFTGPYEQYF.

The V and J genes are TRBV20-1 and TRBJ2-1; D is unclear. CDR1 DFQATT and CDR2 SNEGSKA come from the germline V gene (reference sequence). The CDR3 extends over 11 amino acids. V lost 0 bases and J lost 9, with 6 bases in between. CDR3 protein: CSARDAPEQFF. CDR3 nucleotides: TGCAGTGCTAGAGATGCTCCTGAGCAGTTCTTC.

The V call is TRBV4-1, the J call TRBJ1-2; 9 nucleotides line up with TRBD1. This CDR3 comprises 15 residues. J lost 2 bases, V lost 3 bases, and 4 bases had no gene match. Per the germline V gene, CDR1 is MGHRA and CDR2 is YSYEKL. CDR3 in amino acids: CASSHTGGENYGYTF. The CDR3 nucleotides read TGCGCCAGCAGCCACACAGGGGGCGAGAACTATGGCTACACCTTC.

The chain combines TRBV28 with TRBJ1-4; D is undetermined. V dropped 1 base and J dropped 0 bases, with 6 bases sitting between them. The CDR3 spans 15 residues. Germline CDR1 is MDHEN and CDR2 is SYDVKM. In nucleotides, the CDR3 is TGTGCCAGCAGTTTATCGACCCCAACTAATGAAAAACTGTTTTTT. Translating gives CASSLSTPTNEKLFF. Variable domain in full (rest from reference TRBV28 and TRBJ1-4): DVKVTQSSRYLVKRTGEKVFLECVQDMDHENMFWYRQDPGLGLRLIYFSYDVKMKEKGDIPEGYSVSREKKERFSLILESASTNQTSMYLCASSLSTPTNEKLFFGSGTQLSVL.

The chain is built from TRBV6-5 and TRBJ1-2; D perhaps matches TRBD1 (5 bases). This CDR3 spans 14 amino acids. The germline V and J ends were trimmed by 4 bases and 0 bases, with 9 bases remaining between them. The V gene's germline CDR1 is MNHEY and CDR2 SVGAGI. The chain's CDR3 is CASSLPGSNYGYTF. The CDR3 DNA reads TGTGCCAGCAGTTTGCCAGGGTCTAACTATGGCTACACCTTC.

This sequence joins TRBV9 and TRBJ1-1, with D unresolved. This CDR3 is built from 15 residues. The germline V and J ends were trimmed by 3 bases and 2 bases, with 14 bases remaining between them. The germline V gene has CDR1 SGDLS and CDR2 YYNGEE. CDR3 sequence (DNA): TGTGCCAGCAGCGGCAGTTCCGGGGTAAACACTGAAGCTTTCTTT. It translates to CASSGSSGVNTEAFF.

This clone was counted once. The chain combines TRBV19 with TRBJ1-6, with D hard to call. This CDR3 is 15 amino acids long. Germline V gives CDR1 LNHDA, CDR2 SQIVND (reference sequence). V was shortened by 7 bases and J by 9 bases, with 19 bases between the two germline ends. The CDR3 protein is CASNPQASGSSPLHF. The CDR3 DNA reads TGTGCCAGTAACCCTCAGGCGTCCGGGAGTTCACCCCTCCACTTT.

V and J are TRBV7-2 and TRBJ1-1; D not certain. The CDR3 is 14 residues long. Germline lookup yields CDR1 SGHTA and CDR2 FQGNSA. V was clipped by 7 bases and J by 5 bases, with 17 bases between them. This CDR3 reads CASTERPGGTEAFF. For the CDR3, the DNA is TGTGCCAGCACCGAAAGGCCGGGAGGGACTGAAGCTTTCTTT.

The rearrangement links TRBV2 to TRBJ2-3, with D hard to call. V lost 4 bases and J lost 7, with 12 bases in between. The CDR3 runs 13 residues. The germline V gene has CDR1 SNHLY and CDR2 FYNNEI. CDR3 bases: TGTGCCAGCAGTGCACGCAGTGCTCATACGCAGTATTTT. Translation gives CASSARSAHTQYF.